The clone carrying this T cell receptor (beta chain) was counted ten times or more. The antigen remains unidentified. Amplification yielded TCR beta CDR3 regions, with RNA transcripts as the source. During a first-round RT-PCR of the TCR CDR3, the HTBI primer set was used. In TCRdb, the multiplex PCR reads were re-called with MiXCR into one record per CDR3 protein. The sample contains 550,000 to 800,000 distinct CDR3 sequences, around 15% of which appear only once. The data stem from a study of T cells in Graves' hyperthyroidism and ophthalmopathy. The study, taken as a whole, reports: Before onset, by a median of around 6.1 months, the model predicted ophthalmopathy.

Trimming at V came to 6 bases and at J to 2 bases, leaving 6 bases not matched to a gene. Germline V gene sequence: CDR1 MNHEY, CDR2 SMNVEV (reference sequence). This CDR3 region has 17 residues. This receptor was identified in a man aged 50 or older with Graves' hyperthyroidism. The V gene is TRBV27, the J gene TRBJ2-3; 15 bases agree with TRBD2. Sequenced input: blood. The CDR3, as DNA: TGTGCCAGCAGGGGGGGGACTAGCGGGGGGTTCACAGATACGCAGTATTTT. Amino acids: CASRGGTSGGFTDTQYF.